The sequence of this TCR beta chain was determined in a study of blood T cell repertoires in COVID-19. TCRdb's table, derived via immunoSEQ multiplex PCR, lists solely in-frame clones and lacks some. The table includes roughly 340,000 clones, approximately 88% detected once. CDR3 size: 15 residues. The trim removed 3 bases at V and 5 bases at J, leaving 8 bases unmatched. Germline CDR1 reads LNHDA; CDR2 reads SQIVND (reference sequence). Sequenced sample: peripheral blood. The chain has TRBV19 and TRBJ2-5; TRBD2 matches at 8 bases. This sequence originates from a young woman with COVID-19, enrolled during active disease. CDR3 sequence: CASSIPGRAGETQYF. CDR3 coding DNA: TGTGCCAGTAGTATTCCCGGGAGGGCAGGGGAGACCCAGTACTTC. Based on the CDR3 plus reference TRBV19 and TRBJ2-5, the full variable domain is DGGITQSPKYLFRKEGQNVTLSCEQNLNHDAMYWYRQDPGQGLRLIYYSQIVNDFQKGDIAEGYSVSREKKESFPLTVTSAQKNPTAFYLCASSIPGRAGETQYFGPGTRLLVL.